This record concerns one T cell receptor (beta chain) sequence. Its antigen is as yet unknown. The CDR3 runs 13 residues. Germline assignment: CDR1 ENHRY and CDR2 SYGVKD. The V and J ends lost 5 bases and 3 bases respectively, with 10 bases between them. The data belong to a study of shared clonotypes between healthy human individuals. Notes on the study in general: Naive subsets generally exceeded memory subsets in estimated richness. A limitation of the genetic and exposure-history diversity represented arose from few donors.

The protocol was immunoSEQ multiplex PCR, while the TCRdb copy is restricted to in-frame clones and leaves out a portion. The sample lists roughly 400,000 clones; 96% were seen once. The TCR sequence derives from a man younger than 40 in good health. The sample consisted of memory CD8+ T cells sorted from blood. Stated subset: CD45RO+ cells pooled with CCR7-negative TemRA cells. The rearrangement links TRBV10-3 to TRBJ1-1; no clear D. The CDR3 region is CAISRGLDTEAFF. CDR3 in DNA: TGTGCCATCAGTAGAGGGTTAGACACTGAAGCTTTCTTT.